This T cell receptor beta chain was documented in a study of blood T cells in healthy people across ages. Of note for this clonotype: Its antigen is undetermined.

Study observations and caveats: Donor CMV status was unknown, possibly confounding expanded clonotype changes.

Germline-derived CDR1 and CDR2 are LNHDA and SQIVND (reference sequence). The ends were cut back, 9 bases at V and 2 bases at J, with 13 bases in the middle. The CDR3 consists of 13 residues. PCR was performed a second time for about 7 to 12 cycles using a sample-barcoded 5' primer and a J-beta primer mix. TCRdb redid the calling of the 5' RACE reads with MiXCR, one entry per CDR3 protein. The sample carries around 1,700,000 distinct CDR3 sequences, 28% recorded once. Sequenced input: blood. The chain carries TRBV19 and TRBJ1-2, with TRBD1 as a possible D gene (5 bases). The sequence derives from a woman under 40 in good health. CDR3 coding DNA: TGTGCCAGCAGATTTGGACACAACTATGGCTACACCTTC. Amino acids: CASRFGHNYGYTF.